Listed below are T cell receptor beta chains from one sample, sequenced in a study of a mutant IDH1 vaccine in newly diagnosed glioma. TCRdb keeps only in-frame clones here, not all; method: immunoSEQ multiplex PCR. The table has about 94,000 clones, nearly 90% seen once. These receptors have no identified antigens. The sample in question was PBMCs, obtained from a glioma patient whose treatment included an IDH1 peptide vaccine. The origin of the receptors is a woman between 50 and 59 years old with glioma. The CDR3 runs from the conserved cysteine through the conserved F or W. A D gene is named only where the DNA matches it firmly. Where a row states a size, it is once, few, many or the class of an expanded clone; other rows omit it.

clone size: NA
J gene: TRBJ2-3
CDR3 length: 12
V gene: TRBV7-2
D gene: NA
CDR3 protein: CASSLYTDTQYF
CDR3 DNA: TGTGCCAGCAGCTTGTACACAGATACGCAGTATTTT

clone size: NA
J gene: TRBJ1-2
CDR3 length: 13
V gene: TRBV7-9
D gene: TRBD1
CDR3 protein: CASSRQGNYGYTF
CDR3 DNA: TGTGCCAGCAGCAGACAGGGGAACTATGGCTACACCTTC

clone size: NA
J gene: TRBJ1-5
CDR3 length: 18
V gene: TRBV2
D gene: TRBD1
CDR3 protein: CASSLSPRTGGVDQPQHF
CDR3 DNA: TGTGCCAGCAGCCTATCCCCACGGACAGGGGGCGTGGATCAGCCCCAGCATTTT

clone size: NA
J gene: TRBJ2-7
CDR3 length: 16
V gene: TRBV7-8
D gene: TRBD2
CDR3 protein: CASSSRTGTSYVEQYF
CDR3 DNA: TGTGCCAGCAGCTCCCGAACCGGGACTAGCTACGTCGAGCAGTACTTC

clone size: NA
J gene: TRBJ2-7
CDR3 length: 13
V gene: TRBV15
D gene: NA
CDR3 protein: CATSRDPSYEQYF
CDR3 DNA: TGTGCCACCAGCCGGGACCCCTCCTACGAGCAGTACTTC

clone size: NA
J gene: TRBJ1-4
CDR3 length: 14
V gene: TRBV7-8
D gene: TRBD1
CDR3 protein: CASSLYRGPEKLFF
CDR3 DNA: TGTGCCAGCAGCTTATACAGGGGCCCTGAAAAACTGTTTTTT

clone size: NA
J gene: TRBJ2-1
CDR3 length: 15
V gene: TRBV6-1
D gene: TRBD1
CDR3 protein: CASSEDRGTYNEQFF
CDR3 DNA: TGTGCCAGCAGTGAAGACAGGGGGACTTACAATGAGCAGTTCTTC

clone size: NA
J gene: TRBJ2-5
CDR3 length: 13
V gene: TRBV11-2
D gene: NA
CDR3 protein: CASTLTAEETQYF
CDR3 DNA: TGTGCCAGCACCCTGACGGCGGAAGAGACCCAGTACTTC

clone size: once
J gene: TRBJ2-7
CDR3 length: 15
V gene: TRBV5-4
D gene: TRBD2
CDR3 protein: CASSPGTSDSYEQYF
CDR3 DNA: TGTGCCAGCAGCCCTGGGACTAGCGACTCCTACGAGCAGTACTTC

clone size: NA
J gene: TRBJ2-7
CDR3 length: 14
V gene: TRBV7-9
D gene: TRBD2
CDR3 protein: CASSLFSGHYEQYF
CDR3 DNA: TGTGCCAGCAGCTTATTTAGCGGGCACTACGAGCAGTACTTC

clone size: once
J gene: TRBJ1-3
CDR3 length: 16
V gene: TRBV5-1
D gene: NA
CDR3 protein: CASSLEAGSSGNTIYF
CDR3 DNA: TGCGCCAGCAGCTTGGAGGCCGGCAGCTCTGGAAACACCATATATTTT

clone size: NA
J gene: TRBJ1-2
CDR3 length: 14
V gene: TRBV5-5
D gene: NA
CDR3 protein: CASSLIPGTTGYTF
CDR3 DNA: TGTGCCAGCAGCTTGATTCCAGGGACGACTGGCTACACCTTC

clone size: NA
J gene: TRBJ2-2
CDR3 length: 14
V gene: TRBV2
D gene: NA
CDR3 protein: CASSGQENTGELFF
CDR3 DNA: TGTGCCAGCAGTGGACAGGAGAACACCGGGGAGCTGTTTTTT

clone size: NA
J gene: TRBJ2-7
CDR3 length: 13
V gene: TRBV5-1
D gene: TRBD2
CDR3 protein: CASSLEGAGEQYF
CDR3 DNA: TGCGCCAGCAGCTTGGAGGGAGCGGGAGAGCAGTACTTC

clone size: NA
J gene: TRBJ2-3
CDR3 length: 17
V gene: TRBV18
D gene: NA
CDR3 protein: CASSPPLTGWSTDTQYF
CDR3 DNA: TGTGCCAGCTCACCACCGTTGACAGGATGGAGCACAGATACGCAGTATTTT

clone size: NA
J gene: TRBJ1-6
CDR3 length: 14
V gene: TRBV6-1
D gene: NA
CDR3 protein: CASSEALRGSPLHF
CDR3 DNA: TGTGCCAGCAGTGAAGCGCTTCGGGGTTCACCCCTCCACTTT

clone size: NA
J gene: TRBJ2-7
CDR3 length: 14
V gene: TRBV9
D gene: NA
CDR3 protein: CASSPGGGGYEQYF
CDR3 DNA: TGTGCCAGCAGCCCTGGGGGTGGGGGCTACGAGCAGTACTTC

clone size: NA
J gene: TRBJ2-2
CDR3 length: 14
V gene: TRBV19
D gene: TRBD1
CDR3 protein: CASSVQGAGGELFF
CDR3 DNA: TGTGCCAGTAGTGTACAGGGGGCAGGCGGGGAGCTGTTTTTT

clone size: once
J gene: TRBJ2-1
CDR3 length: 17
V gene: TRBV11-2
D gene: TRBD2
CDR3 protein: CASSLVGLAGEAYEQFF
CDR3 DNA: TGTGCCAGCAGCTTAGTTGGGCTAGCGGGAGAGGCATATGAGCAGTTCTTC

clone size: NA
J gene: TRBJ1-6
CDR3 length: 12
V gene: TRBV2
D gene: NA
CDR3 protein: CASKIGESPLHF
CDR3 DNA: TGTGCCAGCAAAATAGGGGAATCACCCCTCCACTTT

clone size: NA
J gene: TRBJ2-2
CDR3 length: 15
V gene: TRBV5-1
D gene: NA
CDR3 protein: CASSSQGSEAGELFF
CDR3 DNA: TGCGCCAGCAGCTCACAGGGAAGTGAAGCCGGGGAGCTGTTTTTT

clone size: NA
J gene: TRBJ2-7
CDR3 length: 13
V gene: TRBV4-2
D gene: NA
CDR3 protein: CASSLPGSYEQYF
CDR3 DNA: TGTGCCAGCAGCTTACCGGGGAGCTACGAGCAGTACTTC

clone size: NA
J gene: TRBJ1-4
CDR3 length: 12
V gene: TRBV4-1
D gene: NA
CDR3 protein: CASSQGDISLFF
CDR3 DNA: TGCGCCAGCAGCCAAGGAGACATTTCTCTGTTTTTT

clone size: NA
J gene: TRBJ2-5
CDR3 length: 14
V gene: TRBV2
D gene: TRBD1
CDR3 protein: CASRQTGGWETQYF
CDR3 DNA: TGTGCCAGCAGACAAACAGGGGGGTGGGAGACCCAGTACTTC

clone size: NA
J gene: TRBJ2-7
CDR3 length: 15
V gene: TRBV19
D gene: TRBD1
CDR3 protein: CASRKGQGGSYEQYF
CDR3 DNA: TGTGCCAGTAGAAAGGGACAGGGGGGCTCCTACGAGCAGTACTTC

clone size: NA
J gene: TRBJ1-5
CDR3 length: 19
V gene: TRBV4-1
D gene: NA
CDR3 protein: CASSQFQGVGRFSNQPQHF
CDR3 DNA: TGCGCCAGCAGCCAATTCCAGGGTGTCGGCCGTTTTAGCAATCAGCCCCAGCATTTT

clone size: NA
J gene: TRBJ2-6
CDR3 length: 14
V gene: TRBV5-1
D gene: NA
CDR3 protein: CASSPGSGANVLTF
CDR3 DNA: TGCGCCAGCAGTCCAGGGTCTGGGGCCAACGTCCTGACTTTC

clone size: NA
J gene: TRBJ2-5
CDR3 length: 17
V gene: TRBV4-1
D gene: TRBD2
CDR3 protein: CASSPLGREGPRETQYF
CDR3 DNA: TGCGCCAGCAGCCCCCTGGGACGGGAGGGCCCTCGGGAGACCCAGTACTTC

clone size: NA
J gene: TRBJ2-7
CDR3 length: 13
V gene: TRBV2
D gene: NA
CDR3 protein: CATLKGESYEQYF
CDR3 DNA: TGTGCCACTCTAAAAGGAGAATCCTACGAGCAGTACTTC

clone size: NA
J gene: TRBJ2-1
CDR3 length: 13
V gene: TRBV9
D gene: NA
CDR3 protein: CASSQGGGDEQFF
CDR3 DNA: TGTGCCAGCAGCCAAGGGGGAGGTGATGAGCAGTTCTTC

clone size: NA
J gene: TRBJ1-2
CDR3 length: 16
V gene: TRBV10-3
D gene: NA
CDR3 protein: CAISEFRGGPGYGYTF
CDR3 DNA: TGTGCCATCAGTGAGTTTAGGGGGGGCCCAGGCTATGGCTACACCTTC

clone size: NA
J gene: TRBJ2-5
CDR3 length: 17
V gene: TRBV28
D gene: NA
CDR3 protein: CASSPPPLRETQETQYF
CDR3 DNA: TGTGCCAGCAGTCCCCCCCCTCTCCGGGAGACTCAAGAGACCCAGTACTTC

clone size: NA
J gene: TRBJ1-2
CDR3 length: 13
V gene: TRBV10-3
D gene: NA
CDR3 protein: CAISFGMQKGYTF
CDR3 DNA: TGTGCCATCAGCTTTGGGATGCAAAAAGGCTACACCTTC

clone size: NA
J gene: TRBJ1-1
CDR3 length: 15
V gene: TRBV28
D gene: NA
CDR3 protein: CASGGIRGLVTEAFF
CDR3 DNA: TGTGCCAGCGGGGGTATACGGGGCTTGGTCACTGAAGCTTTCTTT

clone size: NA
J gene: TRBJ1-1
CDR3 length: 13
V gene: TRBV18
D gene: NA
CDR3 protein: CASSPPTVTEAFF
CDR3 DNA: TGTGCCAGCTCACCACCTACGGTCACTGAAGCTTTCTTT

clone size: NA
J gene: TRBJ2-3
CDR3 length: 14
V gene: TRBV6-4
D gene: NA
CDR3 protein: CASRPGPSTDTQYF
CDR3 DNA: TGTGCCAGCAGGCCCGGACCTAGCACAGATACGCAGTATTTT

clone size: NA
J gene: TRBJ2-4
CDR3 length: 15
V gene: TRBV4-1
D gene: NA
CDR3 protein: CASSQANLAKNIQYF
CDR3 DNA: TGCGCCAGCAGCCAAGCTAATCTAGCCAAAAACATTCAGTACTTC

clone size: few
J gene: TRBJ1-4
CDR3 length: 13
V gene: TRBV6-5
D gene: NA
CDR3 protein: CASSYYREEKLFF
CDR3 DNA: TGTGCCAGCAGTTACTATAGGGAGGAAAAACTGTTTTTT

clone size: NA
J gene: TRBJ2-1
CDR3 length: 15
V gene: TRBV28
D gene: NA
CDR3 protein: CASSLWRDSRGEQFF
CDR3 DNA: TGTGCCAGCAGTCTTTGGCGGGACTCAAGGGGTGAGCAGTTCTTC

clone size: NA
J gene: TRBJ1-4
CDR3 length: 17
V gene: TRBV5-1
D gene: NA
CDR3 protein: CASSTGGSGLFNEKLFF
CDR3 DNA: TGCGCCAGCAGCACCGGAGGGTCCGGACTATTTAATGAAAAACTGTTTTTT